The present entry profiles one T cell receptor beta chain with its context. The CDR3 totals 15 residues. Trimming removed 0 bases from V and 1 base from J, with 9 bases in between. Germline V CDR1 and CDR2: LNHNV, YYDKDF (reference sequence). The whole isolated RNA underwent reverse transcription, so sequencing captured expressed TCRB transcripts. Libraries were prepared by immunoSEQ multiplex PCR; TCRdb keeps only in-frame clonotypes and omits some of them. The sample contains about 470,000 clones, approximately 30% of which appear only once. The sample is drawn from a study of beta chain features in type 1 diabetes. There was one heparinised blood draw per donor, averaging roughly 120 mL.

This TCR was sampled from a man younger than 35 in good health. This chain connects TRBV15 to TRBJ2-5; tentative D call: TRBD1 (5 bases). Sequencing input: naive CD4+ T cells from blood. The CDR3 nucleotides are TGTGCCACCAGCAGAGATGGGGCAGCCCAAGAGACCCAGTACTTC. Protein sequence: CATSRDGAAQETQYF.